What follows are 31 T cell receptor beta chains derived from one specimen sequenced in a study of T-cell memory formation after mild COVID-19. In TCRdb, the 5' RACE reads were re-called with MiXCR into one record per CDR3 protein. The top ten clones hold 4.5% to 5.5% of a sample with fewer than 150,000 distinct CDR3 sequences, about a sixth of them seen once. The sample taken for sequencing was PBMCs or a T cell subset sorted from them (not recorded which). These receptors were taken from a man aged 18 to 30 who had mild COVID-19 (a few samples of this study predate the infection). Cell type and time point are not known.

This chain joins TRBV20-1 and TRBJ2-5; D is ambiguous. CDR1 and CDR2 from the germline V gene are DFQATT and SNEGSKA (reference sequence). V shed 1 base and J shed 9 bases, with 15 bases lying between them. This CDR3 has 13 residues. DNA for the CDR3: TGCAGTGCTAGAGGTGCGGTGGTTCGGGCCCAGTACTTC. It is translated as CSARGAVVRAQYF.

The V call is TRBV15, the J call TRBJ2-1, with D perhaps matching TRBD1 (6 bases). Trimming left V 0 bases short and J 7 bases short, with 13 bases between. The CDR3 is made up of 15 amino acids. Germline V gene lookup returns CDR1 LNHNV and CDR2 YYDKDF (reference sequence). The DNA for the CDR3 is TGTGCCACCAGCAGAGATCAGGCCAGGGGAAATGAGCAGTTCTTC. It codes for CATSRDQARGNEQFF. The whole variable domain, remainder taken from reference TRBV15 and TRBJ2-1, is DAMVIQNPRYQVTQFGKPVTLSCSQTLNHNVMYWYQQKSSQAPKLLFHYYDKDFNNEADTPDNFQSRRPNTSFCFLDIRSPGLGDTAMYLCATSRDQARGNEQFFGPGTRLTVL.

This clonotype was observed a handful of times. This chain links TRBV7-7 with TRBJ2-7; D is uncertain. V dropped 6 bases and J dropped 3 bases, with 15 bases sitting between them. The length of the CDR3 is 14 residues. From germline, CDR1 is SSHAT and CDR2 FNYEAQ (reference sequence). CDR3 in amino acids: CASRVKSCYYEQYF. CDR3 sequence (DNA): TGTGCCAGCAGGGTGAAGTCATGCTACTACGAGCAGTACTTC.

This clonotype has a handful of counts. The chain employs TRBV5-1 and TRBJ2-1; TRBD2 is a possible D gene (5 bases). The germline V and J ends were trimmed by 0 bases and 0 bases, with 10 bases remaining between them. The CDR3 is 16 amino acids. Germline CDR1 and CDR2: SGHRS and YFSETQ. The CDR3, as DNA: TGCGCCAGCAGCTTGGCAGAGGGTTCCTCCTACAATGAGCAGTTCTTC. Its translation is CASSLAEGSSYNEQFF. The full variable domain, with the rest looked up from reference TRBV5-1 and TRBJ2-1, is KAGVTQTPRYLIKTRGQQVTLSCSPISGHRSVSWYQQTPGQGLQFLFEYFSETQRNKGNFPGRFSGRQFSNSRSEMNVSTLELGDSALYLCASSLAEGSSYNEQFFGPGTRLTVL.

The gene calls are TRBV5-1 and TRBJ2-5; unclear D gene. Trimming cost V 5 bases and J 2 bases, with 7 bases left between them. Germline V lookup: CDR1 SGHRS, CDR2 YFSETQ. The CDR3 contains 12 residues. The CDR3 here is CASRQNQETQYF. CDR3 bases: TGCGCCAGCAGGCAAAATCAAGAGACCCAGTACTTC.

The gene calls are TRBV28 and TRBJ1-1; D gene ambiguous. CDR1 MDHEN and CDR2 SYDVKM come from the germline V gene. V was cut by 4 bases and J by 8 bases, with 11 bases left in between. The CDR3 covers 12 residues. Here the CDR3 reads CASSSSGLEAFF. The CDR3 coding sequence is TGTGCCAGCAGTTCCTCCGGGTTGGAAGCTTTCTTT.

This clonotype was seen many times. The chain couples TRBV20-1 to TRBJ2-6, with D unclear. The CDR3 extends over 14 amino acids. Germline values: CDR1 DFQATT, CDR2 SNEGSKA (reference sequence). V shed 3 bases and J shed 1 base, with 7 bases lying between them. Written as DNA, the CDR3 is TGCAGTGCTAGGATAGGATCTGGGGCCAACGTCCTGACTTTC. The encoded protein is CSARIGSGANVLTF.

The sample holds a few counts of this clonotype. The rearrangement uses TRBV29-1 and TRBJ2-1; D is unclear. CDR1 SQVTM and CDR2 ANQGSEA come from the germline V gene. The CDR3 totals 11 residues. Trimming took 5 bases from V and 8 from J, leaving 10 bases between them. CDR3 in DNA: TGCAGCGTTCTGTCGGTCGATGAGCAGTTCTTC. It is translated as CSVLSVDEQFF.

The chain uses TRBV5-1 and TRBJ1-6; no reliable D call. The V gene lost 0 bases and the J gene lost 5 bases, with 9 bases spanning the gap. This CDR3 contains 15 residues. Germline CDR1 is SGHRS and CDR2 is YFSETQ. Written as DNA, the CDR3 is TGCGCCAGCAGCTTGGGTTTCGGCGATAATTCACCCCTCCACTTT. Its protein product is CASSLGFGDNSPLHF.

The CDR3 sequence is CASSSAVTSTDTQYF. For the CDR3, the DNA is TGTGCCAGCAGCTCAGCGGTTACTAGCACAGATACGCAGTATTTT. The chain has TRBV7-9 and TRBJ2-3, with D tentatively TRBD2 (5 bases). Trimming shortened V by 4 bases and J by 0 bases, and 11 bases separated the two germline ends. This CDR3 has 15 amino acids. The germline gives CDR1 SEHNR, CDR2 FQNEAQ (reference sequence).

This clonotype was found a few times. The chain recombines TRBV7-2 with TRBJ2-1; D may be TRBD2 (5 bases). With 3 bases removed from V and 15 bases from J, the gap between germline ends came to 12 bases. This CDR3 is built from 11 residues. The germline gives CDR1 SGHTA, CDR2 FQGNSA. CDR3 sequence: CASSLGFSGFF. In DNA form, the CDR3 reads TGTGCCAGCAGCTTGGGATTCAGCGGGTTCTTC.

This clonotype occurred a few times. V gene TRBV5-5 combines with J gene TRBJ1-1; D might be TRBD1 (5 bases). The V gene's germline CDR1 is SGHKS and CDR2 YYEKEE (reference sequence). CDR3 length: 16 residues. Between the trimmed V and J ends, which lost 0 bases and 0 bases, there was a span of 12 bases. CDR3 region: CASSLDRSGMNTEAFF. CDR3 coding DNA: TGTGCCAGCAGCTTGGACAGGTCGGGCATGAACACTGAAGCTTTCTTT.

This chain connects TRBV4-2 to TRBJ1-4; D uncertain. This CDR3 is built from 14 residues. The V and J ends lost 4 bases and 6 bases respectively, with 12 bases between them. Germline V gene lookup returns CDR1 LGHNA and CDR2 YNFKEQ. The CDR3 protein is CASSRRGLYEKLFF. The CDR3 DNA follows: TGTGCCAGCAGCCGCAGAGGGCTTTATGAAAAACTGTTTTTT.

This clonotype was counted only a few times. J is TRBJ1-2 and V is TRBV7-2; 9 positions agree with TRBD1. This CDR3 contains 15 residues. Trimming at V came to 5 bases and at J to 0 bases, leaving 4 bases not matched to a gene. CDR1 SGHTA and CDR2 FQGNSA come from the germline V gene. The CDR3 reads CASSRGQGANYGYTF. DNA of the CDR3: TGTGCCAGCAGCCGGGGACAGGGTGCTAACTATGGCTACACCTTC.

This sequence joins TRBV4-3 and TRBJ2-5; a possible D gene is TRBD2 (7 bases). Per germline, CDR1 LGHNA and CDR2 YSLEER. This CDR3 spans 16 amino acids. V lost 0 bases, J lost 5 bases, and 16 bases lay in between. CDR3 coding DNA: TGCGCCAGCAGCCAAGATCGGGGGGCGCATGATGAGACCCAGTACTTC. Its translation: CASSQDRGAHDETQYF.

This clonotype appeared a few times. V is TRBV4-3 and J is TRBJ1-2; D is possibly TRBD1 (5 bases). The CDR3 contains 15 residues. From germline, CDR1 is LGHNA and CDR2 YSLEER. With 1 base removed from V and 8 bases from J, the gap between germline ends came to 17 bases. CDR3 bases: TGCGCCAGCAGCCAAGCCGGGACCGCCTTTTGGGGCTACACCTTC. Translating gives CASSQAGTAFWGYTF.

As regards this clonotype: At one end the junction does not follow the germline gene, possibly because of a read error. The CDR3 region is CASSLGMRNIQCF. The CDR3 bases are TGTGCCAGCAGTTTAGGCATGAGAAACATTCAGTGCTTC. J is TRBJ2-4 and V is TRBV12-3 or TRBV12-4; no clear D. The CDR3 loop spans 13 amino acids.

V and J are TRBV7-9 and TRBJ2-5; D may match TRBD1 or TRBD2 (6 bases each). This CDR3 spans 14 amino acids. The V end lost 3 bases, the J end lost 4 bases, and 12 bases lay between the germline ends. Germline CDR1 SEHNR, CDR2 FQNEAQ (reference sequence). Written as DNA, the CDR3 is TGTGCCAGCAGCTTGTACGGGGGCGGAGAGACCCAGTACTTC. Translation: CASSLYGGGETQYF.

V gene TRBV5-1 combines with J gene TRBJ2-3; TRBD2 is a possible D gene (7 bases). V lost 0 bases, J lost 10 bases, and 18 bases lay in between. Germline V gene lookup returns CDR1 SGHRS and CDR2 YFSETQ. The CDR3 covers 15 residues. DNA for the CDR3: TGCGCCAGCAGCTTGGTGGGGGGGGCACTACATCCGCAGTATTTT. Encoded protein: CASSLVGGALHPQYF. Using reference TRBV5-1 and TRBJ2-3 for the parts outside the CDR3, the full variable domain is KAGVTQTPRYLIKTRGQQVTLSCSPISGHRSVSWYQQTPGQGLQFLFEYFSETQRNKGNFPGRFSGRQFSNSRSEMNVSTLELGDSALYLCASSLVGGALHPQYFGPGTRLTVL.

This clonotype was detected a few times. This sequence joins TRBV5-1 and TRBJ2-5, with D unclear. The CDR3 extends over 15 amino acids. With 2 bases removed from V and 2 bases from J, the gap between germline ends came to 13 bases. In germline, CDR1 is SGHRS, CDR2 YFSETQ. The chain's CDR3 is CASSLGPTIQETQYF. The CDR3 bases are TGCGCCAGCAGCTTAGGACCGACGATTCAAGAGACCCAGTACTTC.

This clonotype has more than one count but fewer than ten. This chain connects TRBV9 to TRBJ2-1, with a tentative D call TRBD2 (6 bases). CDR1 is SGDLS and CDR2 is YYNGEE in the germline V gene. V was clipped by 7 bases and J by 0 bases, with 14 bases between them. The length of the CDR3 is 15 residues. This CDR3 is CASCPGLSSYNEQFF. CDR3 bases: TGTGCCAGCTGCCCGGGACTTAGCTCCTACAATGAGCAGTTCTTC.

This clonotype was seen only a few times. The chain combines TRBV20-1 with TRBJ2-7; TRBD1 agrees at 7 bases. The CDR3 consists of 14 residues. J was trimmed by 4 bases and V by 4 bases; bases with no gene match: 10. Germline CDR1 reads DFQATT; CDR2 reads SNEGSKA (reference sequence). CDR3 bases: TGCAGTGCTAAATACAGGGGCAGAGTATACGAGCAGTACTTC. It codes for CSAKYRGRVYEQYF.

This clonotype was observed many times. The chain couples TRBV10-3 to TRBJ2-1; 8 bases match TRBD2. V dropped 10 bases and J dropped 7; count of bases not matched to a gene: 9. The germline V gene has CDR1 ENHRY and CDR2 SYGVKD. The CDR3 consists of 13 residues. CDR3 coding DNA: TGTGCCACAAAGCAAGCTAGCGGGAATGAGCAGTTCTTC. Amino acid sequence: CATKQASGNEQFF.

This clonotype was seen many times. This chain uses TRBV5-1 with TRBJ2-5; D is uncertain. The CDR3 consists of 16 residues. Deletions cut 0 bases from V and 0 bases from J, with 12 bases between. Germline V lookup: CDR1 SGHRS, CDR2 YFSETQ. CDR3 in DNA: TGCGCCAGCAGCTTGGATGGTTCTTCGTACCAAGAGACCCAGTACTTC. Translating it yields CASSLDGSSYQETQYF.

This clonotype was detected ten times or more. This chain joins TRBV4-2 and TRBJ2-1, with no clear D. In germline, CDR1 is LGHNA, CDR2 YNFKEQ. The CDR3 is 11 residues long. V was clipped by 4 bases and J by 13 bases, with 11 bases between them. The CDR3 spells CASSREANQFF. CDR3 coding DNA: TGTGCCAGCAGCCGAGAGGCAAACCAGTTCTTC.

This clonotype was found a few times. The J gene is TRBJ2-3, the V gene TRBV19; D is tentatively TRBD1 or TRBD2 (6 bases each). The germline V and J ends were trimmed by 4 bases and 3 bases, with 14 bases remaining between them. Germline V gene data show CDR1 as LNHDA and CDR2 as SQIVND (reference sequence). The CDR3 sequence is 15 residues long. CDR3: CASSTGGLATDTQYF. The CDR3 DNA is TGTGCCAGTAGTACCGGGGGCCTAGCGACAGATACGCAGTATTTT. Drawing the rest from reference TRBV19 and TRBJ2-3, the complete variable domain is DGGITQSPKYLFRKEGQNVTLSCEQNLNHDAMYWYRQDPGQGLRLIYYSQIVNDFQKGDIAEGYSVSREKKESFPLTVTSAQKNPTAFYLCASSTGGLATDTQYFGPGTRLTVL.

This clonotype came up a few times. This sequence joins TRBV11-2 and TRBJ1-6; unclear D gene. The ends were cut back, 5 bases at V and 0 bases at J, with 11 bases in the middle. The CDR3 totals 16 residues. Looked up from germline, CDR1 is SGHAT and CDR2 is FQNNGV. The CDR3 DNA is TGTGCCAGCAGCCTTATACAGAGCTCCTATAATTCACCCCTCCACTTT. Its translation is CASSLIQSSYNSPLHF.

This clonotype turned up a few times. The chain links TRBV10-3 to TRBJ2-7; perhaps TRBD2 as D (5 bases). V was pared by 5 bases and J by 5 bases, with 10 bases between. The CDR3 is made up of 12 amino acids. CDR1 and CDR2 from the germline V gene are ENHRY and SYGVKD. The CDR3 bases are TGTGCCATCAGTCCGAGGGTCAACGAGCAGTACGTC. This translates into CAISPRVNEQYV.

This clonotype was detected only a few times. The CDR3 sequence is CASSLAEQGYEQYF. For the CDR3, the DNA is TGTGCCAGCAGCTTGGCTGAACAGGGATACGAGCAGTACTTC. This rearrangement joins TRBV7-8 to TRBJ2-7; D may be TRBD1 (6 bases). This CDR3 has 14 amino acids. Germline CDR1 is SGHVS and CDR2 is FQNEAQ. Trimming took 3 bases from V and 4 from J, leaving 13 bases between them.

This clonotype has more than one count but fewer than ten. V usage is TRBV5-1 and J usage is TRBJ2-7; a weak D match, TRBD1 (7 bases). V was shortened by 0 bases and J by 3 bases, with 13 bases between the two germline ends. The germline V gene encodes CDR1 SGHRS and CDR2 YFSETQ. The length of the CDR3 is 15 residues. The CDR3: CASSLVPGGIYEQYF. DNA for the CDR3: TGCGCCAGCAGCTTGGTGCCAGGGGGGATCTACGAGCAGTACTTC.

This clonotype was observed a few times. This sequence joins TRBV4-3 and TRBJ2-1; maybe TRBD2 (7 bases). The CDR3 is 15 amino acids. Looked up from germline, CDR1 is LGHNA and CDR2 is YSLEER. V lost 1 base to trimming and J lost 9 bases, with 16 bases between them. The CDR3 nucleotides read TGCGCCAGCAGCCAAGTGGAGCGGGGAGGGGGTGAGCAGTTCTTC. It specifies CASSQVERGGGEQFF.